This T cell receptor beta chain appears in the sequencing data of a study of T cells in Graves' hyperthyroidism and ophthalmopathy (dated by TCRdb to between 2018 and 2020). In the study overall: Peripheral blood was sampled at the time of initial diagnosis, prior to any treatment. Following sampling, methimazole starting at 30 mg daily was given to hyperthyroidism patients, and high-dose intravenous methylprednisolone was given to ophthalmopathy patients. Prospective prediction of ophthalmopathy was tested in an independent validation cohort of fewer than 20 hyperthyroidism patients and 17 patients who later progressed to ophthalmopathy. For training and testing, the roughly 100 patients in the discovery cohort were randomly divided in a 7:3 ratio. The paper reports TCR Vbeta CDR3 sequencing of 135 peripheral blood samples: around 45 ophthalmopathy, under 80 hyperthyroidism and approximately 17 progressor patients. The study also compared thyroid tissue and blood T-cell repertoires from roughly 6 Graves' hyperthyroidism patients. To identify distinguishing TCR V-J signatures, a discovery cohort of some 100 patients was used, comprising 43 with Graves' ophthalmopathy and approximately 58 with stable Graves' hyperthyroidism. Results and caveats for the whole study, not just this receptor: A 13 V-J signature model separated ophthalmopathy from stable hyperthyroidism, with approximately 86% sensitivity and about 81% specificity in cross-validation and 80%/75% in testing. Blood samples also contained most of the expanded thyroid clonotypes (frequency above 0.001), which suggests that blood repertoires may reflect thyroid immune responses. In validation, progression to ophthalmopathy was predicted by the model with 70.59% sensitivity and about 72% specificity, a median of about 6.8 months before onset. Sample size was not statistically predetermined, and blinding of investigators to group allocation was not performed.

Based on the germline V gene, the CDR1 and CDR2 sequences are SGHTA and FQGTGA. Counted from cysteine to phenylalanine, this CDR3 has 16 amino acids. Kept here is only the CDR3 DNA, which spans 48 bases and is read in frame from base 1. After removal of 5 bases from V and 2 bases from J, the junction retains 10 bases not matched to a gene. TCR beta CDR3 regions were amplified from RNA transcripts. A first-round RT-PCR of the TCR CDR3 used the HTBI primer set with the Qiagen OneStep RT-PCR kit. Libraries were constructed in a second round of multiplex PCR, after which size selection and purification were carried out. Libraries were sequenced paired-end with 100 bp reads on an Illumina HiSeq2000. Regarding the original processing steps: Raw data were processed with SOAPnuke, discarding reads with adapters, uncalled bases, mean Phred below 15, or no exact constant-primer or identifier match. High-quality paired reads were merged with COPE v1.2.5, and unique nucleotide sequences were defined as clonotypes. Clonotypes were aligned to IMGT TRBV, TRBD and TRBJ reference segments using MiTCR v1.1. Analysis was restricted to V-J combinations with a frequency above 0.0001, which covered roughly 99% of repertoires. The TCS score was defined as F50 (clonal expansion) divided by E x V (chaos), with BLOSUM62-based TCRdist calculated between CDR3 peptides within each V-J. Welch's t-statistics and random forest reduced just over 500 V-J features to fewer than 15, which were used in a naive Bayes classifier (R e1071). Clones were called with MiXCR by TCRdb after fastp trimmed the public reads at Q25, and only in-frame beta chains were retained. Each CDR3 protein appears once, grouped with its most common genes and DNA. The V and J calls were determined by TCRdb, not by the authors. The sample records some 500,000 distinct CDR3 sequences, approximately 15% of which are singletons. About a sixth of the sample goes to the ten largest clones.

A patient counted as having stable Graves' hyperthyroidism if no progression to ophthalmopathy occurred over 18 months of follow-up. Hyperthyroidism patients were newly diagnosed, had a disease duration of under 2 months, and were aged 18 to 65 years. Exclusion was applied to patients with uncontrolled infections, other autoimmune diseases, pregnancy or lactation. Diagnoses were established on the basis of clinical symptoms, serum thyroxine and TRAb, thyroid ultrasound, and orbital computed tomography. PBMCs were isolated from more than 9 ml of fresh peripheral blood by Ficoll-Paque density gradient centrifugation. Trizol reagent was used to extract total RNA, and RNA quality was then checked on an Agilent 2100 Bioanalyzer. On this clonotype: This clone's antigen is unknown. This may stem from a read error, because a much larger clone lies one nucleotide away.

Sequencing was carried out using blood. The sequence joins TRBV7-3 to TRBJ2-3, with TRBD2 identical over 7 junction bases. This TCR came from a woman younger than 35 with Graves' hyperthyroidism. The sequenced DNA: TGTGCCAGCAGCACCCCGCTAAGCGGGAACACAGATACGCAGTATTTT. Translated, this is CASSTPLSGNTDTQYF. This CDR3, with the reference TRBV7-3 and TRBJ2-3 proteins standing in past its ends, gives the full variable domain GAGVSQTPSNKVTEKGKYVELRCDPISGHTALYWYRQSLGQGPEFLIYFQGTGAADDSGLPNDRFFAVRPEGSVSTLKIQRTERGDSAVYLCASSTPLSGNTDTQYFGPGTRLTVL.